These 12 T cell receptor beta chains were all obtained from the same sample, sequenced in a study of T cells in Graves' hyperthyroidism and ophthalmopathy. Amplified TCR beta CDR3 regions came from RNA transcripts. RT-PCR in the first round (using the HTBI primer set) targeted the TCR CDR3. TCRdb independently ran MiXCR on the multiplex PCR reads; one entry per CDR3 protein. The data contain about 720,000 distinct CDR3 sequences, about 17% of them singletons. The specimen sequenced was blood. Every receptor here comes from a man younger than 30 with Graves' hyperthyroidism.

This clonotype was counted many times. The J gene is TRBJ2-1, the V gene TRBV3-1, with 12 bases aligning to TRBD2. CDR1 is LGHDT, CDR2 YNNKEL, per germline (reference sequence). With V trimmed by 1 base and J by 12 bases, 13 bases remained unmatched. The CDR3 is 17 residues long. In nucleotides, the CDR3 is TGTGCCAGCAGCCAAGGGTCGGCGGGACTAGCGGGTCTGCCGCAGTTCTTC. Its protein product is CASSQGSAGLAGLPQFF.

Only a few counts were recorded for this clonotype. The V gene is TRBV27, the J gene TRBJ1-5; TRBD1 agrees at 10 bases. In germline, CDR1 is MNHEY, CDR2 SMNVEV (reference sequence). The CDR3 is 15 residues long. Trimming at V came to 1 base and at J to 7 bases, leaving 4 bases not matched to a gene. CDR3 sequence reads: CASSLLGQGGQPQHF. The CDR3 nucleotides are TGTGCCAGCAGTTTATTAGGACAGGGGGGGCAGCCCCAGCATTTT.

This clonotype was counted only a few times. The chain employs TRBV7-2 and TRBJ2-7, with a tentative D call TRBD1 (6 bases). The CDR3 has 14 amino acids. CDR1 is SGHTA and CDR2 is FQGNSA in the germline V gene. V dropped 5 bases and J dropped 2 bases, with 13 bases sitting between them. The CDR3 is CASSRVGQTYEQYF. The CDR3 nucleotides are TGTGCCAGCAGCAGGGTCGGACAGACCTACGAGCAGTACTTC. Combining the CDR3 with reference TRBV7-2 and TRBJ2-7 gives the whole variable domain GAGVSQSPSNKVTEKGKDVELRCDPISGHTALYWYRQSLGQGLEFLIYFQGNSAPDKSGLPSDRFSAERTGGSVSTLTIQRTQQEDSAVYLCASSRVGQTYEQYFGPGTRLTVT.

This clonotype was observed at least ten times. J is TRBJ2-6 and V is TRBV28, with 7 bases identical to TRBD1. The CDR3 length is 15 residues. V lost 6 bases and J lost 2; bases outside the gene matches: 4. The germline V gene encodes CDR1 MDHEN and CDR2 SYDVKM. The CDR3 DNA follows: TGTGCCAGCAGCCCAGGGGGAGCTGGGGCCAACGTCCTGACTTTC. Translation: CASSPGGAGANVLTF.

This clonotype was seen at least ten times. This chain joins TRBV7-2 and TRBJ2-7; weak D call: TRBD2 (6 bases). The V end lost 1 base, the J end lost 2 bases, and 12 bases lay between the germline ends. The CDR3 is made up of 15 amino acids. Per germline, CDR1 SGHTA and CDR2 FQGNSA. The CDR3 coding sequence is TGTGCCAGCAGCTTAGGGGGTAGGAGGGCCTACGAGCAGTACTTC. Translation: CASSLGGRRAYEQYF.

This chain connects TRBV4-2 to TRBJ2-7; D call uncertain. The CDR3 runs to 17 residues. Germline loops: CDR1 LGHNA, CDR2 YNFKEQ. The V end was cut by 1 base, the J end by 3 bases, with 19 bases between. The CDR3 region has the DNA TGTGCCAGCAGCCAAGCAATGAGTGTCGCTTTCGTCTACGAGCAGTACTTC. Encoded protein: CASSQAMSVAFVYEQYF.

This clonotype was observed at least ten times. The chain employs TRBV2 and TRBJ1-2; maybe TRBD1 (5 bases). CDR1 is SNHLY, CDR2 FYNNEI, per germline. V dropped 7 bases and J dropped 4 bases, with 13 bases sitting between them. This CDR3 is built from 13 residues. The CDR3 protein is CASNEDGAYGYTF. In DNA, the CDR3 is TGTGCCAGCAATGAGGACGGGGCCTATGGCTACACCTTC.

This clonotype was seen more than once but under ten times. The chain combines TRBV11-2 with TRBJ2-2, with TRBD2 matching over 13 bases. CDR1 and CDR2 (germline): SGHAT, FQNNGV. V lost 5 bases to trimming and J lost 8 bases; unmatched junction nucleotides: 8. The CDR3 is 16 residues long. DNA of the CDR3: TGTGCCAGCAGCCGAGGACTAGCGGGAGCTTCGGGGGAGCTGTTTTTT. It yields the protein CASSRGLAGASGELFF.

There are many counts of this clonotype. V gene TRBV3-1 combines with J gene TRBJ1-4; the D gene is possibly TRBD1 (5 bases). From germline, CDR1 is LGHDT and CDR2 YNNKEL (reference sequence). The CDR3 runs to 13 residues. Trimming removed 5 bases from V and 9 bases from J, with 13 bases in between. Here the CDR3 DNA reads TGTGCCAGCAGCAAGGAACGGGGACAAAAACTGTTTTTT. Translation: CASSKERGQKLFF.

This clonotype was seen at least ten times. This chain connects TRBV24-1 to TRBJ2-7; maybe TRBD1 (5 bases). The CDR3 extends over 12 amino acids. Germline CDR1 KGHDR, CDR2 SFDVKD. V gave up 10 bases and J gave up 2 bases, with 11 bases separating them. The CDR3 sequence: CATSGFPYEQYF. The DNA for the CDR3 is TGTGCCACTTCAGGGTTTCCCTACGAGCAGTACTTC.

The V and J genes are TRBV19 and TRBJ2-7; D tentatively fits TRBD1 or TRBD2 (5 bases each). The germline CDR1 and CDR2 sequences are LNHDA and SQIVND (reference sequence). This CDR3 spans 15 amino acids. The V end was cut by 7 bases, the J end by 5 bases, with 21 bases between. The CDR3 region is CASNPGTSGTHEQYF. In nucleotides, the CDR3 is TGTGCCAGTAACCCGGGAACCTCAGGGACCCACGAGCAGTACTTC.

About this clonotype: Possible read error: a much larger clone is one base away. The chain carries TRBV29-1 and TRBJ1-2; the D gene is possibly TRBD1 (5 bases). The ends were cut back, 7 bases at V and 4 bases at J, with 16 bases in the middle. The length of the CDR3 is 13 residues. The germline V gene has CDR1 SQVTM and CDR2 ANQGSEA. The CDR3 nucleotides are TGCAGCGCTGGAAGGAGGGACGGCTATGGCTACACCTTC. Translating it yields CSAGRRDGYGYTF.